This T cell receptor beta chain was recovered during a study of blood T cell repertoires in COVID-19. Overall study: Nucleic acid was either cDNA or gDNA, and it came from T cells, B-cell-depleted T cells, or PBMCs.

Trimming removed 3 bases from V and 3 bases from J, with 17 bases in between. CDR3 length: 16 residues. Germline loops: CDR1 KGHSH, CDR2 LQKENI. Source study methods: Amplified reference gene primers provided the basis for estimating nucleated cell counts. Profiled with immunoSEQ multiplex PCR; TCRdb holds only in-frame clones, not every one. The V and J calls and clone size come from that table; D and trimming were worked out from the DNA. The repertoire holds roughly 260,000 clones, with roughly nine tenths as singletons. The chain uses TRBV18 and TRBJ1-1, with a weak D call TRBD1 (6 bases). The specimen was peripheral blood. This TCR came from a man between 60 and 75 years old who had recovered from COVID-19. The CDR3, as DNA: TGTGCCAGCTCACCCCGGAACGCAGGGGAACACACTGAAGCTTTCTTT. Translating it yields CASSPRNAGEHTEAFF.